The T cell receptor (beta chain) described here comes from a study of blood T cells in healthy people across ages. This CDR3 is 15 amino acids long. Trimming stripped 6 bases from V and 7 bases from J, with 22 bases between. There were at least 5.5 micrograms of total RNA extracted from every sample. A second PCR, run for roughly 7 to 12 cycles, used a sample-barcoded 5' primer plus a J-beta primer mix. Through a template-switch adaptor with 12 random nucleotides, each cDNA molecule received a tag. TCRdb redid the calling of the 5' RACE reads with MiXCR, one entry per CDR3 protein. The sample includes approximately 730,000 distinct CDR3 sequences, 40% to 45% of them seen just once.

This sequence originates from a woman aged 60-75 years in good health. Sequenced material: blood. This chain connects TRBV12-3 or TRBV12-4 to TRBJ2-7; the D gene could be TRBD1 or TRBD2 (5 bases each). CDR3 amino acids: CASSRTGTAANEQYF. CDR3 sequence (DNA): TGTGCCAGCAGCCGGACCGGGACCGCCGCCAATGAGCAGTACTTC.